The clone carrying this TCR beta chain was counted a few times. Its antigen remains unidentified. Unique molecular identifiers were used in preparing the TCRbeta library. A single record per CDR3 protein comes from TCRdb applying MiXCR to the PCR reads. The table lists 100,000 to 130,000 distinct CDR3 sequences, roughly 6.1% of them singletons. This sample stems from a study of T-cell reconstitution after alpha-beta-depleted transplantation in children. Study-wide points: Expanded graft clones numbering several hundred reportedly gave rise to alpha-beta T cells about two months after transplant. T-cell counts and diversity were attributed mostly to newly produced T cells one year after transplant. After transplant, high TCRbeta diversity at day 60 in some patients arose from surviving recipient T cells and thymic progenitors.

Unmatched junction bases numbered 25, after V lost 2 bases and J lost 4 bases. The germline CDR1 and CDR2 sequences are DFQATT and SNEGSKA (reference sequence). This CDR3 is 20 amino acids long. This specimen consisted of PBMCs, mostly from graft donor cells, obtained 360 days after TCRalphabeta/CD19-depleted stem cell transplant. This sequence joins TRBV20-1 and TRBJ2-5; 7 nucleotides match TRBD2. The TCR sequence derives from a male patient aged 2 to 9 who had a stem cell transplant for acute lymphoblastic leukemia, so the T cells may come from the graft donor. CDR3 sequence: CSARTALRDSGPVAGETQYF. CDR3 DNA: TGCAGTGCTAGAACTGCCCTTCGGGATAGCGGGCCCGTCGCGGGAGAGACCCAGTACTTC.